These 17 T cell receptor beta chains came from one sample sequenced in a study of T cell responses to AZD1222 COVID-19 vaccine. Method: immunoSEQ multiplex PCR; TCRdb's copy keeps in-frame clones and lacks some. The sample records 110,000 or so clones, more than 75% being singletons. The sample in question was peripheral blood, obtained on day 0 of AZD1222 vaccination. These receptors were taken from an adult in good health.

This chain joins TRBV29-1 and TRBJ2-5, with 7 nucleotides matching TRBD2. The CDR3 extends over 14 amino acids. V lost 7 bases and J lost 4; bases outside the gene matches: 12. Germline values: CDR1 SQVTM, CDR2 ANQGSEA. The CDR3 DNA reads TGCAGCGCAGGACGGACTAGTATCGCAGAGACCCAGTACTTC. Its translation: CSAGRTSIAETQYF.

The genes are TRBV6-6 and TRBJ2-1, with D perhaps TRBD1 (9 bases). Germline loops: CDR1 MNHNY, CDR2 SVGAGI (reference sequence). The CDR3 sequence is 15 residues long. Trimming took 6 bases from V and 7 from J, leaving 19 bases between them. DNA of the CDR3: TGTGCCAGCAGCTTAGCGGGACAGGGTTGGAATGAGCAGTTCTTC. This codes for CASSLAGQGWNEQFF.

This clone occurred once. The chain links TRBV5-4 to TRBJ2-2; the match to TRBD2 covers 16 bases. CDR1 and CDR2 from the germline V gene are SGHNT and YYREEE (reference sequence). Trimming at V came to 4 bases and at J to 5 bases, leaving 11 bases not matched to a gene. This CDR3 has 19 residues. The CDR3 DNA follows: TGTGCCAGCAGCCCGCCGGGACTAGCGGGAGGGCCGAGGACCGGGGAGCTGTTTTTT. Residues: CASSPPGLAGGPRTGELFF.

The rearrangement joins TRBV6-5 to TRBJ2-2, with D unresolved. V shed 6 bases and J shed 7 bases, with 6 bases lying between them. The CDR3 extends over 11 amino acids. Germline CDR1 and CDR2: MNHEY and SVGAGI. The CDR3 region is CASRDRGELFF. The CDR3 DNA reads as TGTGCCAGCAGGGACCGCGGGGAGCTGTTTTTT.

The chain uses TRBV20-1 and TRBJ2-7, with a weak D call TRBD2 (6 bases). This CDR3 is 11 amino acids long. Germline V CDR1 and CDR2: DFQATT, SNEGSKA (reference sequence). Trimming shortened V by 5 bases and J by 3 bases, and 8 bases separated the two germline ends. CDR3 DNA: TGCAGTGCTGGGACTGACTACGAGCAGTACTTC. This sequence encodes CSAGTDYEQYF.

This clone has only one observation. The chain uses TRBV4-1 and TRBJ2-6; 10 bases are shared with TRBD1. The V gene end was trimmed by 1 base and the J gene end by 2 bases; junction bases not matched to a gene: 5. This CDR3 is 18 amino acids long. Germline CDR1 reads MGHRA; CDR2 reads YSYEKL. CDR3 DNA sequence: TGCGCCAGCAGCCAAGGGGGACAGGGGACGACTGGGGCCAACGTCCTGACTTTC. Amino acid sequence: CASSQGGQGTTGANVLTF.

In its sample, this clone was seen a few times. The CDR3 region has the DNA TGTGCCAGCTCACAAAGGAGTAGTAGGGACACTGAAGCTTTCTTT. This codes for CASSQRSSRDTEAFF. This sequence joins TRBV18 and TRBJ1-1; D remains unclear. The germline V gene encodes CDR1 KGHSH and CDR2 LQKENI. Trimming pared 4 bases from V and 3 bases from J, leaving 15 bases between. This CDR3 comprises 15 residues.

This chain connects TRBV7-8 to TRBJ1-5; D unresolved. Trimming stripped 1 base from V and 4 bases from J, with 8 bases between. Germline CDR1 is SGHVS and CDR2 is FQNEAQ. The CDR3 sequence is 14 residues long. The DNA for the CDR3 is TGTGCCAGCAGCTTAGGGGCAGAGAATCAGCCCCAGCATTTT. Protein product: CASSLGAENQPQHF. Drawing the rest from reference TRBV7-8 and TRBJ1-5, the complete variable domain is GAGVSQSPRYKVAKRGQDVALRCDPISGHVSLFWYQQALGQGPEFLTYFQNEAQLDKSGLPSDRFFAERPEGSVSTLKIQRTQQEDSAVYLCASSLGAENQPQHFGDGTRLSIL.

CDR3 in DNA: TGTGCCAGCAGCTCCGGAACGGTAGGGCACACTGAAGCTTTCTTT. It is translated as CASSSGTVGHTEAFF. The chain uses TRBV5-8 and TRBJ1-1, with D unclear. Trimming cost V 3 bases and J 3 bases, with 15 bases left between them. Germline V lookup: CDR1 SGHTS, CDR2 YDEGEE. The CDR3 runs to 15 residues. The full variable domain, in which reference TRBV5-8 and TRBJ1-1 provide the parts outside the CDR3, is EAGVTQSPTHLIKTRGQQATLRCSPISGHTSVYWYQQALGLGLQFLLWYDEGEERNRGNFPPRFSGRQFPNYSSELNVNALELEDSALYLCASSSGTVGHTEAFFGQGTRLTVV.

This clone was seen just once. The rearrangement links TRBV7-2 to TRBJ2-3; D is perhaps TRBD2 (6 bases). The V end was cut by 6 bases, the J end by 0 bases, with 13 bases between. The CDR3 is 15 residues long. CDR1 and CDR2 (germline): SGHTA, FQGNSA. The CDR3 sequence: CASRTGTRSTDTQYF. The CDR3 DNA is TGTGCCAGCAGGACCGGGACTCGAAGCACAGATACGCAGTATTTT.

The rearrangement uses TRBV6-5 and TRBJ1-2, with TRBD1 identical over 7 bases. The J segment lost 8 bases and the V segment lost 6 bases, leaving 12 bases of the junction unmatched. The germline CDR1 and CDR2 sequences are MNHEY and SVGAGI. CDR3 length: 14 residues. The CDR3 loop is CASRTGQVIGGYTF. In DNA, the CDR3 is TGTGCCAGCAGAACTGGACAGGTGATTGGGGGCTACACCTTC.

The V call is TRBV5-1, the J call TRBJ2-1; 15 bases are a match to TRBD2. J gave up 2 bases and V 4 bases, and 7 bases lay outside the gene matches. The CDR3 sequence is 18 residues long. Germline V gives CDR1 SGHRS, CDR2 YFSETQ. CDR3 protein: CASSAGTSGRYAYNEQFF. CDR3 in DNA: TGCGCCAGCAGCGCCGGGACTAGCGGGAGGTACGCCTACAATGAGCAGTTCTTC.

The chain carries TRBV6-2 or TRBV6-3 and TRBJ2-3, with 9 bases fitting TRBD1. There are 15 residues in the CDR3. The V segment lost 4 bases and the J segment 1 base; nucleotides outside the gene matches: 3. Germline assignment: CDR1 MNHEY and CDR2 SVGEGT. CDR3 residues: CASSLGQGGTDTQYF. CDR3 sequence (DNA): TGTGCCAGCAGTTTGGGACAGGGTGGCACAGATACGCAGTATTTT.

The chain recombines TRBV12-3 or TRBV12-4 with TRBJ1-2; a possible D gene is TRBD1 (5 bases). Between the trimmed V and J ends, which lost 3 bases and 12 bases, there was a span of 11 bases. The CDR3 is 11 residues long. CDR3 sequence: CASSLGGSHTF. The CDR3 DNA follows: TGTGCCAGCAGTTTGGGGGGTAGCCACACCTTC.

The CDR3 DNA follows: TGTGCCACCAGCAGAGATGATATGGGCTACACCTTC. Protein sequence: CATSRDDMGYTF. The chain couples TRBV15 to TRBJ1-2; D is ambiguous. V was pared by 0 bases and J by 8 bases, with 7 bases between. There are 12 residues in the CDR3. Germline V gene lookup returns CDR1 LNHNV and CDR2 YYDKDF (reference sequence).

This chain connects TRBV18 to TRBJ2-2; no definite D call. Germline CDR1 and CDR2: KGHSH and LQKENI. The CDR3 spans 15 residues. Trimming took off 2 bases at V and 5 bases at J, with 12 bases between the two ends. The CDR3 sequence: CASSPSQAGTGELFF. CDR3 coding DNA: TGTGCCAGCTCACCAAGTCAAGCCGGGACCGGGGAGCTGTTTTTT.

The chain is built from TRBV5-1 and TRBJ2-5; a weak D match, TRBD1 (6 bases). V was clipped by 1 base and J by 5 bases, with 12 bases between them. The CDR3 is 14 residues long. The germline gives CDR1 SGHRS, CDR2 YFSETQ. This CDR3 reads CASSLSGQGETQYF. The CDR3 bases are TGCGCCAGCAGCTTGTCAGGCCAGGGGGAGACCCAGTACTTC.